The clone carrying this TCR beta chain came up many times. Its antigen remains unidentified. Germline DNA was also extracted, and blood RNA derived from unsorted whole blood. CDR1 is SGHKS and CDR2 is YYEKEE in the germline V gene (reference sequence). The germline V and J ends were trimmed by 4 bases and 4 bases, with 12 bases remaining between them. CDR3 size: 14 residues. The data belong to a study of tumor-infiltrating lymphocytes in primary liver carcinoma. About the research overall: Surgical resection was used to treat these primary liver carcinoma patients. Stage T1-T3 N0M0 and a size of roughly 4.2 to 11 cm characterized the tumors.

Study results and caveats: Lesser overlap characterized tumor-adjacent and tumor-blood pairs relative to tumor region pairs. Tumors carried a top-250-clone fraction significantly exceeding that of blood (p = 0.039).

Synthesis of TCR beta cDNA was carried out from approximately 470 ng total RNA with a constant-region primer. Three nested multiplex PCR rounds, a slightly modified ARM-PCR method, built the TCR beta libraries. Primers for the first two PCR rounds were TRBV1-TRBV30 forward primers and a C-beta reverse primer (approximately 9 cycles per round). MiXCR was run by TCRdb on the multiplex PCR reads, yielding one entry per CDR3 protein. The sample consists of over 250,000 distinct CDR3 sequences, around 50% of them appearing once. The clonotype comes from a woman in her twenties or thirties with primary liver carcinoma and hepatitis B virus infection. The chain recombines TRBV5-5 with TRBJ1-5; unclear D gene. Sequenced input: peripheral blood. The CDR3 here is CASSAGRSNQPQHF. In DNA, the CDR3 is TGTGCCAGCAGCGCCGGACGGAGTAATCAGCCCCAGCATTTT.